This T cell receptor (beta chain) was sequenced during a study of OX40 agonist ivuxolimab in advanced cancers. Findings of the study overall: Specificity for antigen went undetermined in the expanded peripheral T cells. By week 6 at 0.1 to 3.0 mg/kg, blood CD4+ and CD8+ T cells had expanded clonally. On average, a greater number of expanded clones characterised CD8+ T cells relative to CD4+. Also present in some nonresponders was a low level of normalized T-cell clonal expansion.

The CDR3 covers 14 residues. CDR1 SGHNT and CDR2 YYREEE come from the germline V gene (reference sequence). V was clipped by 3 bases and J by 5 bases, with 14 bases between them. Method: immunoSEQ multiplex PCR; TCRdb's copy keeps in-frame clones and lacks some. The sample includes approximately 73,000 clones, roughly 91% of them seen just once. On this clone: The antigen is not known.

This specimen was CD4+ or CD8+ T cells sorted from blood, taken in a trial of the OX40 agonist ivuxolimab. This clonotype was obtained from an adult with an advanced solid tumor such as melanoma, head and neck, liver or kidney cancer. The genes are TRBV5-4 and TRBJ2-5; D may match TRBD1 or TRBD2 (6 bases each). This CDR3 reads CASSSQGGIETQYF. Here the CDR3 DNA reads TGTGCCAGCAGCTCCCAAGGGGGGATCGAGACCCAGTACTTC. Filled out from reference TRBV5-4 and TRBJ2-5, the complete variable domain reads ETGVTQSPTHLIKTRGQQVTLRCSSQSGHNTVSWYQQALGQGPQFIFQYYREEENGRGNFPPRFSGLQFPNYSSELNVNALELDDSALYLCASSSQGGIETQYFGPGTRLLVL.